These T cell receptor beta chains were read from a single sample in a study of CD8+CD57+ T cells in acquired aplastic anemia. One entry per CDR3 protein, called by TCRdb with MiXCR from the reads. The sample lists around 140,000 distinct CDR3 sequences, 40% to 45% occurring once. Sequences were obtained from sorted CD4+, CD8+, or CD8+CD57+ T cells (not recorded which) from PBMCs. The receptor source for this set is a human donor in good health, serving as a control. Each CDR3 is given with its conserved first and last residue. Fields, in order: J gene, clone size, V gene, CDR3 length, D gene, CDR3 DNA, CDR3 protein. The D gene is left open where the match is weak. Size is stated for part of the rows, as once, few or many counts, or as a class when the clone is expanded.

TRBJ2-7 | many | TRBV3-1 | 15 | TRBD2 | TGTGCCAGCAGCCAAGGCGGGAGCGGCTCCTACGAGCAGTACTTC | CASSQGGSGSYEQYF
TRBJ1-1 | NA | TRBV7-3 | 12 | NA | TGTGCCAGCAGCCACGTACAGTGGGGAGCTTTCTTT | CASSHVQWGAFF
TRBJ1-5 | many | TRBV2 | 14 | NA | TGTGCCAGCAGTGAATCGGCCATCAATCAGCCCCAGCATTTT | CASSESAINQPQHF
TRBJ1-1 | many | TRBV19 | 15 | TRBD1 | TGTGCCAGTAGCACCAAGGGGGCTGTGTACGCTGAAGCTTTCTTT | CASSTKGAVYAEAFF
TRBJ2-2 | many | TRBV12-3/TRBV12-4 | 15 | NA | TGTGCCAGCAGGAGACAGGGACTGTTCACCGGGGAGCTGTTTTTT | CASRRQGLFTGELFF
TRBJ2-7 | once | TRBV29-1 | 12 | NA | TGCAGCGTGCCCTTGGGGGGTAGGGAGCAGTACTTC | CSVPLGGREQYF
TRBJ2-5 | many | TRBV11-3 | 16 | NA | TGTGCCAGCAGCCTAGGGGAAAGGTCAGAAGAAGAGACCCAGTACTTC | CASSLGERSEEETQYF
TRBJ1-2 | NA | TRBV24-1 | 13 | NA | TGTGCCACCAAGAGACACGCTAGCTATGGCTACACCTTC | CATKRHASYGYTF
TRBJ2-7 | NA | TRBV29-1 | 11 | TRBD1 | TGCAGCGTTGATACAGGGGAGGAGCAGTACTTC | CSVDTGEEQYF
TRBJ1-1 | few | TRBV3-1 | 14 | NA | TGTGCCAGCAGCCAATTCCAGGGCTTGTCTGAAGCTTTCTTT | CASSQFQGLSEAFF
TRBJ2-3 | many | TRBV5-5 | 15 | NA | TGTGCCAGCAGCTACCGGGGAACTAACACAGATACGCAGTATTTT | CASSYRGTNTDTQYF